The rows below give T cell receptor beta chains drawn from one sample of a study of T cell responses to AZD1222 COVID-19 vaccine. Only in-frame clones appear in the TCRdb table, and some are missing; sequencing was by immunoSEQ multiplex PCR. The sample carries about 110,000 clones, about 90% recorded once. The sequences come from peripheral blood, collected 28 days after the second AZD1222 dose. The receptors come from an adult who received the AZD1222 COVID-19 vaccine. Each CDR3 is given without its conserved first and last residue. The size field is filled for only some rows; it gives once, few, many or a size class.

J gene | V gene | CDR3 length | clone size | CDR3 protein
TRBJ2-5 | TRBV14 | 12 | - | ASSPRGVLGTQY
TRBJ2-6 | TRBV28 | 12 | once | ASRGVTGANVLT
TRBJ2-7 | TRBV5-4 | 11 | - | ASSLRESDSQY
TRBJ1-2 | TRBV6-2/TRBV6-3 | 13 | - | ASSYMTGGFYGYT
TRBJ2-1 | TRBV5-6 | 15 | - | ASTRGLSGSTGDEQF
TRBJ1-5 | TRBV2 | 13 | - | ASSTGTSSNQPQH
TRBJ2-3 | TRBV19 | 12 | - | ASSIQGAPDTQY
TRBJ1-2 | TRBV7-2 | 12 | once | ASSRGQAGRGYT
TRBJ2-2 | TRBV7-6 | 13 | - | ASRPGTGTTGELF
TRBJ1-2 | TRBV7-8 | 12 | - | ASSLGGGRLGYT
TRBJ1-1 | TRBV2 | 9 | few | ASSDRFRAF
TRBJ1-3 | TRBV5-1 | 16 | - | ASSLAGLSITSGNTIY
TRBJ2-5 | TRBV27 | 13 | - | ASRLGQGNWETQY